This passage covers 12 T cell receptor beta chains from one sample sequenced in a study of radiotherapy plus CTLA-4 blockade in lung cancer. Here immunoSEQ multiplex PCR was the method, and the copy in TCRdb shows in-frame clones only, minus some. The sample holds tens of thousands of clones, over 70% seen once. The sequencing used peripheral blood, collected from a patient treated with radiotherapy plus ipilimumab. These receptor sequences come from a human donor with non-small cell lung cancer that progressed on radiotherapy plus ipilimumab.

This clone was seen a few times. The chain has TRBV5-1 and TRBJ1-3, with D unclear. The CDR3 has 12 amino acids. The V end was cut by 4 bases, the J end by 4 bases, with 6 bases between. The germline CDR1 and CDR2 sequences are SGHRS and YFSETQ. CDR3 bases: TGCGCCAGCAGCCTGGGAGGAAACACCATATATTTT. Its protein is CASSLGGNTIYF.

The chain is built from TRBV4-2 and TRBJ2-1, with 8 bases lining up with TRBD2. Germline assignment: CDR1 LGHNA and CDR2 YNFKEQ. Unmatched junction bases numbered 4, after V lost 0 bases and J lost 6 bases. The CDR3 length is 15 residues. The CDR3 loop is CASSQDRGGPNEQFF. The CDR3 coding sequence is TGTGCCAGCAGCCAAGATCGGGGGGGCCCCAATGAGCAGTTCTTC.

CDR3: CSAIEAAKNSNQPQHF. CDR3 sequence (DNA): TGCAGCGCAATAGAAGCGGCAAAAAATAGCAATCAGCCCCAGCATTTT. The V gene is TRBV29-1, the J gene TRBJ1-5; D remains unclear. CDR1 is SQVTM and CDR2 is ANQGSEA in the germline V gene. This CDR3 comprises 16 residues. Trimming left V 7 bases short and J 0 bases short, with 19 bases between.

This clone was picked up one time. This chain uses TRBV11-2 with TRBJ2-2; TRBD2 is a possible D gene (6 bases). Trimming took off 9 bases at V and 7 bases at J, with 9 bases between the two ends. The CDR3 consists of 11 residues. Germline V lookup: CDR1 SGHAT, CDR2 FQNNGV. The CDR3 DNA reads TGTGCCAGTATGGGGGGCGGGGAGCTGTTTTTT. Its translation: CASMGGGELFF.

J is TRBJ2-5 and V is TRBV2; D remains unclear. The J call is doubtful: the DNA matches TRBJ2-7 better. This CDR3 is 12 amino acids long. In germline, CDR1 is SNHLY, CDR2 FYNNEI. CDR3 loop: CASKAQAYEQYF. DNA for the CDR3: TGTGCCAGCAAGGCCCAAGCCTACGAGCAGTACTTC.

The chain joins TRBV6-5 to TRBJ1-2; no reliable D call. V shed 5 bases and J shed 7 bases, with 8 bases lying between them. The CDR3 length is 11 residues. The V gene's germline CDR1 is MNHEY and CDR2 SVGAGI. CDR3: CASSPLRGYTF. CDR3 DNA: TGTGCCAGCAGTCCCCTGCGTGGCTACACCTTC.

The V call is TRBV29-1, the J call TRBJ2-2; D unclear. Germline CDR1 is SQVTM and CDR2 is ANQGSEA. There are 11 residues in the CDR3. V was shortened by 7 bases and J by 1 base, with 4 bases between the two germline ends. The CDR3 here is CSGKNTGELFF. The CDR3 coding sequence is TGCAGCGGAAAGAACACCGGGGAGCTGTTTTTT.

The chain is built from TRBV27 and TRBJ2-4, with 7 bases lining up with TRBD2. Trimming took 5 bases from V and 4 from J; bases not matched to a gene: 5. The CDR3 runs to 14 residues. The V gene's germline CDR1 is MNHEY and CDR2 SMNVEV (reference sequence). CDR3 in amino acids: CASSGGVLKNIQYF. The CDR3, as DNA: TGTGCCAGCAGTGGGGGGGTTTTGAAAAACATTCAGTACTTC.

The rearrangement uses TRBV5-6 and TRBJ1-5; 9 bases map to TRBD1. This CDR3 is built from 15 residues. The V gene end was trimmed by 4 bases and the J gene end by 3 bases; junction bases not matched to a gene: 5. Germline V CDR1 and CDR2: SGHDT, YYEEEE. The CDR3, as DNA: TGTGCCAGCAGCCTGGGACAGGGAAACAATCAGCCCCAGCATTTT. This encodes CASSLGQGNNQPQHF.

This clone was counted once. This rearrangement joins TRBV4-2 to TRBJ1-3, with D uncertain. The CDR3 is made up of 15 amino acids. Trimming pared 0 bases from V and 7 bases from J, leaving 13 bases between. CDR1 is LGHNA and CDR2 is YNFKEQ in the germline V gene. The CDR3 coding sequence is TGTGCCAGCAGCCAAGAAGTCGGGAGGGTTAACACCATATATTTT. Translated, it gives CASSQEVGRVNTIYF.

The V call is TRBV11-2, the J call TRBJ2-2, with 7 nucleotides matching TRBD1. Losses at the gene ends were 5 bases for V and 0 bases for J; bases not matched to a gene: 9. Per the germline V gene, CDR1 is SGHAT and CDR2 is FQNNGV. The CDR3 has 17 amino acids. This CDR3 reads CASSIPRDSANTGELFF. Here the CDR3 DNA reads TGTGCCAGCAGCATACCCCGGGACAGCGCGAACACCGGGGAGCTGTTTTTT.

The chain has TRBV19 and TRBJ1-1, with TRBD1 as a possible D gene (6 bases). The germline V and J ends were trimmed by 11 bases and 5 bases, with 18 bases remaining between them. The CDR3 is 13 residues long. Germline CDR1 LNHDA, CDR2 SQIVND (reference sequence). The CDR3 coding sequence is TGTGCCGCGAGAGGGGGGTATCGGACTGAAGCTTTCTTT. As protein: CAARGGYRTEAFF.